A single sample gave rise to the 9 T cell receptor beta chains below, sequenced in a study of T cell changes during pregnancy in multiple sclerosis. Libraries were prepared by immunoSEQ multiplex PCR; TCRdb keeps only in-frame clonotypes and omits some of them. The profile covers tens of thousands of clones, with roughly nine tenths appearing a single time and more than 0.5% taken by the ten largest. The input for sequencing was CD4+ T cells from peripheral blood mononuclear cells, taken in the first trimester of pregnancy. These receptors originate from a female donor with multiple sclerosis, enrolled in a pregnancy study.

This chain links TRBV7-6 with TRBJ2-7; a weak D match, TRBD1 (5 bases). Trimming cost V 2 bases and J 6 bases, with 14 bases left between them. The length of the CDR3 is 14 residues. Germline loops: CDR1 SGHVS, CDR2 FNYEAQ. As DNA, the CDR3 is TGTGCCAGCAGCTTATGGGTAGGGGAAGGCGAGCAGTACTTC. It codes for CASSLWVGEGEQYF.

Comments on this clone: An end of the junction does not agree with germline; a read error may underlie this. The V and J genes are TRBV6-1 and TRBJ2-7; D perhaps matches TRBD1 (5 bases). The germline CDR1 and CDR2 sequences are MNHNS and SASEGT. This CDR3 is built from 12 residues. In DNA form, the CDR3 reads TGTGCCAGCAGTGAAGGGGCCCGGACACTCGACTTC. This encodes CASSEGARTLDF.

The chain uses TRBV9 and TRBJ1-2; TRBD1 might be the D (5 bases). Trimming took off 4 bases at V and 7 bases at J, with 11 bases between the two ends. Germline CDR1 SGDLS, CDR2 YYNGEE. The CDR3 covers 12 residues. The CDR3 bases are TGTGCCAGCAGCCCCAGGGATGGTGGCTACACCTTC. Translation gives CASSPRDGGYTF.

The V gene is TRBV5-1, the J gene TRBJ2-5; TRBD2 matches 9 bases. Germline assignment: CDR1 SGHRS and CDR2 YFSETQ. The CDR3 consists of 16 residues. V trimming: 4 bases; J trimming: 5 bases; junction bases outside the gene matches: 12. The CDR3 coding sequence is TGCGCCAGCAGCCCCAGCGGGGGGAGAAGTATGGAGACCCAGTACTTC. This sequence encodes CASSPSGGRSMETQYF.

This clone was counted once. Here the CDR3 reads CASSFSRDLNTIYF. CDR3 DNA: TGTGCCAGCAGCTTCTCCCGGGATTTAAACACCATATATTTT. The gene calls are TRBV7-8 and TRBJ1-3; no clear D gene. This CDR3 has 14 residues. The V gene lost 3 bases and the J gene lost 6 bases, with 12 bases spanning the gap. CDR1 and CDR2 (germline): SGHVS, FQNEAQ. Supplemented by reference TRBV7-8 and TRBJ1-3, the full variable domain reads GAGVSQSPRYKVAKRGQDVALRCDPISGHVSLFWYQQALGQGPEFLTYFQNEAQLDKSGLPSDRFFAERPEGSVSTLKIQRTQQEDSAVYLCASSFSRDLNTIYFGEGSWLTVV.

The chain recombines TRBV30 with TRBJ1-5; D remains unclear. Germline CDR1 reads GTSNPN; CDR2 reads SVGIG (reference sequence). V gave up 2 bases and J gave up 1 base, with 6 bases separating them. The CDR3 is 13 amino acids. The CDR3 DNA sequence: TGTGCCTGGAGTAGCAAAAGCAATCAGCCCCAGCATTTT. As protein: CAWSSKSNQPQHF.

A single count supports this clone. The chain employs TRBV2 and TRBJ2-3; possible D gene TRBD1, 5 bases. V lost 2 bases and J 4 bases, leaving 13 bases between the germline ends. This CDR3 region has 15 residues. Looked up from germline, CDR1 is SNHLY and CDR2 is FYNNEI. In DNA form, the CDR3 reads TGTGCCAGCAGTGAATTTCAGGGTGGGCCAGATACGCAGTATTTT. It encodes CASSEFQGGPDTQYF.

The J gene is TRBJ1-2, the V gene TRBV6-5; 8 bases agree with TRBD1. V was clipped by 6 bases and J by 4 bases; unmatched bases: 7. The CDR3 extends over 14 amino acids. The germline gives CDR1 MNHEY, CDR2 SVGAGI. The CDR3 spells CASRRTGFGYGYTF. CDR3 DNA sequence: TGTGCCAGCAGACGGACAGGGTTTGGCTATGGCTACACCTTC.

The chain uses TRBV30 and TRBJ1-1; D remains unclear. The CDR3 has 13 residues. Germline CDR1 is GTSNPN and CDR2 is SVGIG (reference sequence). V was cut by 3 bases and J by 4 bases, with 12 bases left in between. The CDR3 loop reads CAWRHRTPTEAFF. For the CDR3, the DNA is TGTGCCTGGAGGCACCGGACTCCCACTGAAGCTTTCTTT.